The T cell receptor (beta chain) under discussion was sequenced for a study of human T cells and chemical hapten exposure. This CDR3 comprises 15 residues. Trimming took 0 bases from V and 4 from J; bases not matched to a gene: 4. CDR1 is KGHSH, CDR2 LQKENI, per germline. Ten or more counts support this clonotype. TCRdb reprocessed the RACE reads via MiXCR and lists one record per CDR3 protein. In the table there are more than 50,000 distinct CDR3 sequences, 5.5% to 7.5% of which are singletons. Time point given: pre-sensitization, week 0. Treatment here: therapeutic diphenylcyclopropenone sensitization with weekly scalp DPC.

The sample in question was whole blood, obtained in connection with sensitization to the hapten diphenylcyclopropenone (DPC). V and J are TRBV18 and TRBJ2-5; 8 positions agree with TRBD2. This TCR was recovered from a woman aged 25 to 45 with alopecia areata. Some clones in this sample may be carry-over from other donors' samples. CDR3 sequence: CASSPPHSGGETQYF. The CDR3 DNA is TGTGCCAGCTCACCACCGCACAGCGGGGGAGAGACCCAGTACTTC.